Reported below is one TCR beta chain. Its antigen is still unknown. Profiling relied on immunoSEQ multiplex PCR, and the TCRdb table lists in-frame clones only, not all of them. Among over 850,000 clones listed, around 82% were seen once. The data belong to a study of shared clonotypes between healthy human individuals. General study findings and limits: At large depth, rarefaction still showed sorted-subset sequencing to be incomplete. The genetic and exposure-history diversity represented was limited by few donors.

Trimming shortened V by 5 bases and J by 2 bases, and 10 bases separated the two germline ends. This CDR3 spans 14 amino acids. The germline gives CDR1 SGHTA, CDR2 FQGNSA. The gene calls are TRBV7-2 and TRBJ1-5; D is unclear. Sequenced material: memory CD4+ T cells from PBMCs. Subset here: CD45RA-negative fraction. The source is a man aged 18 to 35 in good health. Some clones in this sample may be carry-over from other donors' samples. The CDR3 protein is CASSPAGGNQPQHF. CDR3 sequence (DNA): TGTGCCAGCAGCCCCGCTGGCGGCAATCAGCCCCAGCATTTT.